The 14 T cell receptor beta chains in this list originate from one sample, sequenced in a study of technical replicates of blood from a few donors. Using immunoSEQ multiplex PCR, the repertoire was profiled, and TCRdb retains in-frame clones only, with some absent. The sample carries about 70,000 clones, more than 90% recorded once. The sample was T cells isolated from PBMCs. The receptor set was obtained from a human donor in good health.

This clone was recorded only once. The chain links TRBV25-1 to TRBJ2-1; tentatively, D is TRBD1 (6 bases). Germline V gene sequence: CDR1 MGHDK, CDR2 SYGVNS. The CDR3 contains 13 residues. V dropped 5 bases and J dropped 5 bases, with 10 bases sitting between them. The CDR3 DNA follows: TGTGCCAGCAGTCCTCAGGGGAACAATGAGCAGTTCTTC. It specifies CASSPQGNNEQFF.

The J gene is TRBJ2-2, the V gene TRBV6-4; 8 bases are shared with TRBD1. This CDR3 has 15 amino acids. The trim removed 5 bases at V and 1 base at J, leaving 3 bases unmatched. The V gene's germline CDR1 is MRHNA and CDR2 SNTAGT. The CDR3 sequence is CASSSGTGNTGELFF. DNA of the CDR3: TGTGCCAGCAGTTCCGGGACAGGGAACACCGGGGAGCTGTTTTTT.

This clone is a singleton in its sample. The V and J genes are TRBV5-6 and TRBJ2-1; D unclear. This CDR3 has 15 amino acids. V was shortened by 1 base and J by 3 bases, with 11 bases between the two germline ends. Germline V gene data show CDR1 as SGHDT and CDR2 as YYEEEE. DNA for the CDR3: TGTGCCAGCAGCTTGACAGTTTCCGACTACAATGAGCAGTTCTTC. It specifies CASSLTVSDYNEQFF.

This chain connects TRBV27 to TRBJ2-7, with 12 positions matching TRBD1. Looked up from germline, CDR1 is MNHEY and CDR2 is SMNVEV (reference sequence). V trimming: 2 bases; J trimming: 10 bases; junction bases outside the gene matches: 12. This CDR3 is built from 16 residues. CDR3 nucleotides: TGTGCCAGCAGTTTAGGCGGGACAGGGGGCTCCATGCGACAGTACTTC. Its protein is CASSLGGTGGSMRQYF.

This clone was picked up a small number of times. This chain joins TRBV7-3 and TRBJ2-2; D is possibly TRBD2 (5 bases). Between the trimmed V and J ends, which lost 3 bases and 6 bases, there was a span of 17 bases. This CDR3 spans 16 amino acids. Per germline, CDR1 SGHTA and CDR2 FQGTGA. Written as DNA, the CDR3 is TGTGCCAGCAGCTTCATCCCGGGAACTATGGCCGGGGAGCTGTTTTTT. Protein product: CASSFIPGTMAGELFF.

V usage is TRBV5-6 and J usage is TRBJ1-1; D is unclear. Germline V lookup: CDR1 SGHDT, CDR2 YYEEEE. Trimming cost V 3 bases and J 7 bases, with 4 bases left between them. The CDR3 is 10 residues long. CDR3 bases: TGTGCCAGCAGCTCTATTGAAGCTTTCTTT. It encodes CASSSIEAFF.

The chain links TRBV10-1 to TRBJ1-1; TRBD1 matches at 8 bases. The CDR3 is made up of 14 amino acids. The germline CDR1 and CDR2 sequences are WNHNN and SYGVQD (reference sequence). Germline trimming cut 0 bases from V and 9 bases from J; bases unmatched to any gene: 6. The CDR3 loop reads CASSESVWTGKAFF. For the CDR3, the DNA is TGCGCCAGCAGTGAGTCGGTTTGGACAGGGAAAGCTTTCTTT.

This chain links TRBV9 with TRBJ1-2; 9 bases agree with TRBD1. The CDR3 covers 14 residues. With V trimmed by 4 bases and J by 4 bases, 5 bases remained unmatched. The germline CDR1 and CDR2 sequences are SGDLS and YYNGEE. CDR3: CASSLDRGSYGYTF. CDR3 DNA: TGTGCCAGCAGCCTGGACAGGGGATCCTATGGCTACACCTTC.

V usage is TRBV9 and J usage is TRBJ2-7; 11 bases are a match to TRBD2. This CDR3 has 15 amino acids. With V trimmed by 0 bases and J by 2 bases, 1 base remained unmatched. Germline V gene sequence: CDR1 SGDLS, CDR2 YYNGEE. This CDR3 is CASSVGTSGPYEQYF. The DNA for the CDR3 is TGTGCCAGCAGCGTAGGGACTAGCGGGCCCTACGAGCAGTACTTC.

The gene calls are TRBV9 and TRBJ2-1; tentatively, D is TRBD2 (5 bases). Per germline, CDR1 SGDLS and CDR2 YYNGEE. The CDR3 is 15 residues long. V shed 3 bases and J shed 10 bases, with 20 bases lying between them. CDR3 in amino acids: CASSASPNQPGEQFF. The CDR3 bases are TGTGCCAGCAGCGCTAGCCCTAACCAGCCGGGGGAGCAGTTCTTC.

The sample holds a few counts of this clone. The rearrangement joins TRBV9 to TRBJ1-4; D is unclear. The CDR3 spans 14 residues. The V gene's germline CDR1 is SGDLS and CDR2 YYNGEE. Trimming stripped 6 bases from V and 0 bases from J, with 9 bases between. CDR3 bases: TGTGCCAGCACCGACACTTCAACTAATGAAAAACTGTTTTTT. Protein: CASTDTSTNEKLFF.

CDR3 nucleotides: TGTGCCAGCAGTACAGGGGACAGTGAGCAGTACTTC. It specifies CASSTGDSEQYF. The V gene is TRBV11-3, the J gene TRBJ2-7; the match to TRBD1 covers 7 bases. This CDR3 comprises 12 residues. Germline CDR1 SGHNT, CDR2 YENEEA. Trimming at V came to 6 bases and at J to 7 bases, leaving 6 bases not matched to a gene.

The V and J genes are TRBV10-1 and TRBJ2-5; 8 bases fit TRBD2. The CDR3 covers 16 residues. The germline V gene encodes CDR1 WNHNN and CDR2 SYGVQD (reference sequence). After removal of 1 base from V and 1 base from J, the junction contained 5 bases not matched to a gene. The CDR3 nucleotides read TGCGCCAGCAGTGAGTTATCAACTAGCGGCCAAGAGACCCAGTACTTC. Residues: CASSELSTSGQETQYF.

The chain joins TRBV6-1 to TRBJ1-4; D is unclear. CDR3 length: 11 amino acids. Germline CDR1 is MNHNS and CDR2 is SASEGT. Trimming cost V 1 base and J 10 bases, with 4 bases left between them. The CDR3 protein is CASSEDRKLFF. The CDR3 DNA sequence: TGTGCCAGCAGTGAAGATAGAAAACTGTTTTTT.